These 5 T cell receptor beta chains originate from one sample sequenced in a study of T cell repertoires in cytomegalovirus infection. Antigen specificity for these receptors is unknown. TCRdb reprocessed the reads via MiXCR and lists one record per CDR3 protein. In the table there are fewer than 1,000,000 distinct CDR3 sequences, about a third of which are singletons. The sequencing here drew on cultured CD8+ T cells from PBMCs, taken from culture after CMV antigen stimulation. The source of these receptors is a human donor in good health (CMV status not recorded). Some clones in this sample may be carry-over from other donors' samples.

This clonotype was seen a few times. This chain connects TRBV19 to TRBJ1-5; the D is unclear. This CDR3 is built from 17 residues. Trimming pared 7 bases from V and 0 bases from J, leaving 19 bases between. Germline CDR1 LNHDA, CDR2 SQIVND (reference sequence). CDR3 in amino acids: CASMMGPGLYSNQPQHF. For the CDR3, the DNA is TGTGCCAGTATGATGGGCCCTGGTTTGTATAGCAATCAGCCCCAGCATTTT.

The sample holds many counts of this clonotype. This sequence joins TRBV12-5 and TRBJ2-1; D is uncertain. The V and J ends lost 7 bases and 2 bases respectively, with 9 bases between them. The CDR3 covers 13 residues. The germline CDR1 and CDR2 sequences are LGHNT and FRNRAP. CDR3 nucleotides: TGTGCTAGTGCCAGGTATGCCTACAATGAGCAGTTCTTC. It translates to CASARYAYNEQFF.

A single count supports this clonotype. This may be a read error: a much more frequent sequence differs by one nucleotide. The V call is TRBV7-9, the J call TRBJ1-2, with a tentative D call TRBD1 (6 bases). Trimming removed 5 bases at V and 6 bases at J, with 10 bases between. The germline V gene has CDR1 SEHNR and CDR2 FQNEAQ (reference sequence). The CDR3 sequence is 12 residues long. CDR3 nucleotides: TGTGCCAGCAGCATAAACAGGGATGGCTACACCTTC. This gives the protein CASSINRDGYTF.

Details on this clonotype: The CDR3 does not close with the conserved phenylalanine or tryptophan, likely indicating a read error. This chain connects TRBV10-3 to TRBJ2-1; possibly TRBD2 for D (5 bases). V lost 4 bases and J 9 bases, leaving 16 bases between the germline ends. This CDR3 region has 14 residues. From germline, CDR1 is ENHRY and CDR2 SYGVKD. CDR3 DNA sequence: TGTGCCATCAGTGTGCATACGCAGGCGGGTGAGCAGTTCTTG. Its translation: CAISVHTQAGEQFL.

V and J are TRBV7-9 and TRBJ1-1; 9 positions match TRBD1. The CDR3 is made up of 15 amino acids. Per the germline V gene, CDR1 is SEHNR and CDR2 is FQNEAQ (reference sequence). V dropped 4 bases and J dropped 5; count of bases not matched to a gene: 8. The CDR3 is CASSSTGGIRTEAFF. The CDR3, as DNA: TGTGCCAGCAGCTCCACAGGGGGCATAAGAACTGAAGCTTTCTTT.